The sequence of this T cell receptor beta chain was determined in a study of blood T cell repertoires in COVID-19. The overall study: Collection of acute and convalescent COVID-19 samples took place in the United States, Italy and Spain. T cells, B-cell-depleted T cells, or PBMCs supplied cDNA or gDNA.

Sequencing used immunoSEQ multiplex PCR; TCRdb keeps in-frame clones, though not all of them. The table lists roughly 400,000 clones, around 87% of them singletons. The germline gives CDR1 GTSNPN, CDR2 SVGIG (reference sequence). Deletions cut 3 bases from V and 5 bases from J, with 13 bases between. The CDR3 contains 13 residues. This receptor was obtained from a woman in her fifties or sixties who had recovered from COVID-19. The chain joins TRBV30 to TRBJ1-1; tentative D call: TRBD1 (5 bases). The sequenced sample was PBMCs or T cells enriched from blood (not recorded which). The CDR3 DNA sequence: TGTGCCTGGAGCCACAGGATGGCGACTGAAGCTTTCTTT. This sequence encodes CAWSHRMATEAFF.